This entry lists 17 T cell receptor beta chains sequenced from one sample in a study of T cell clonality in common variable immunodeficiency. Measured with immunoSEQ multiplex PCR; TCRdb has only the in-frame clones, and not every one. Altogether 35,000 or so clones were found in the sample, and no singletons occur. Source material: peripheral blood mononuclear cells. The source of these receptors is a person aged 18 to 75 in good health.

This clone was recorded many times. The observed sequence ends 3 residues before the CDR3 terminus, with the missing tail filled in from the germline J gene. The V and J genes are TRBV19 and TRBJ1-4; D unclear. The length of the CDR3 is 15 residues. Trimming took off 3 bases at V and 7 bases at J, with 15 bases between the two ends. Germline CDR1 reads LNHDA; CDR2 reads SQIVND (reference sequence). CDR3 sequence: CASSMTPSVGEKLFF. The part of the CDR3 DNA that was read is TGTGCCAGTAGTATGACACCTTCCGTGGGTGAAAAA.

In this sample, this clone turned up many times. The read stops 3 residues short of the end of the CDR3; the missing end is completed from the germline J gene. The V call is TRBV20-1, the J call TRBJ2-3, with D perhaps TRBD2 (6 bases). CDR3 length: 15 amino acids. Looked up from germline, CDR1 is DFQATT and CDR2 is SNEGSKA (reference sequence). V lost 4 bases, J lost 4 bases, and 18 bases lay in between. Partial CDR3 DNA: TGCAGTGCTACTGGGCTAGCGTTTCACCCAGATACG. Protein sequence: CSATGLAFHPDT. The full CDR3 is CSATGLAFHPDTQYF.

This clone was found many times. The read terminates 3 residues before the CDR3 end, so the remaining end is supplied by the germline J gene. The gene calls are TRBV18 and TRBJ2-3; 15 nucleotides agree with TRBD2. CDR3 length equals 20 residues. Per the germline V gene, CDR1 is KGHSH and CDR2 is LQKENI. The junction had 10 bases not matched to a gene; V was cut back by 2 bases and J by 1 base. Incomplete CDR3 DNA: TGTGCCAGCTCACCATCCCCGGGACTAGCGGGAGGCACGGGCACAGATACG. Its translation: CASSPSPGLAGGTGTDT. The full-length CDR3 reads as CASSPSPGLAGGTGTDTQYF.

The table lists this clone with many counts. Read data end 3 residues before the CDR3 end; the end is taken from the germline J gene. The gene calls are TRBV7-9 and TRBJ1-2; TRBD1 might be the D (5 bases). V was trimmed by 1 base and J by 5 bases, leaving 5 bases between them. CDR3 length: 12 amino acids. Germline CDR1 and CDR2: SEHNR and FQNEAQ (reference sequence). The sequenced CDR3 bases are TGTGCCAGCAGCTTAGAGGGGTATGGC. Encoded protein: CASSLEGYG. The entire CDR3 sequence reads CASSLEGYGYTF.

This clone was recorded at least ten times. The read ends 3 residues early relative to the CDR3; the germline J gene fills the gap. V and J are TRBV6-1 and TRBJ2-7; perhaps TRBD1 as D (6 bases). CDR3 size: 14 residues. Germline assignment: CDR1 MNHNS and CDR2 SASEGT. Trimming stripped 1 base from V and 5 bases from J, with 12 bases between. The sequenced CDR3 bases are TGTGCCAGCAGTGAAGTTGGGGACAAGAACGAG. As protein: CASSEVGDKNE. The complete CDR3 sequence is CASSEVGDKNEQYF.

This clone was seen ten or more times. The read finishes 3 residues shy of the CDR3 end, and the germline J gene is used to complete it. V gene TRBV19 combines with J gene TRBJ2-1, with 11 positions matching TRBD2. The CDR3 length is 16 residues. With 5 bases clipped from V and 6 bases from J, the junction kept 9 bases outside the gene matches. Per the germline V gene, CDR1 is LNHDA and CDR2 is SQIVND (reference sequence). The CDR3 protein is CASSLSGTSGSNEQFF. The CDR3 DNA, read in part, is TGTGCCAGTAGTTTGTCCGGGACTAGCGGCTCCAATGAG.

This clone appeared many times. Incomplete CDR3 DNA: TGTGCCAGCAGCCAAGGAGTGTACAGCGGGAGCACAGATACG. Amino acids: CASSQGVYSGSTDT. The full-length CDR3 reads as CASSQGVYSGSTDTQYF. This chain links TRBV4-2 with TRBJ2-3; D might be TRBD2 (6 bases). With the read ending 3 residues before the CDR3 end, the germline J gene is used to fill in that end. V was cut by 1 base and J by 0 bases, with 14 bases left in between. CDR1 and CDR2 (germline): LGHNA, YNFKEQ. The CDR3 covers 17 residues.

This clone has a count of ten or more. Read coverage stops 3 residues before the CDR3 terminus; the germline J gene supplies the remainder. This chain joins TRBV19 and TRBJ1-3; D gene unclear. Trimming cost V 3 bases and J 0 bases, with 9 bases left between them. The CDR3 runs to 15 residues. From germline, CDR1 is LNHDA and CDR2 SQIVND (reference sequence). The CDR3 spells CASSISEISGNTIYF. The part of the CDR3 DNA that was read is TGTGCCAGTAGTATTTCAGAGATCTCTGGAAACACC.

The table lists this clone with many counts. The read halts 3 residues ahead of the CDR3 end, with the missing end drawn from the germline J gene. V and J are TRBV6-2 or TRBV6-3 and TRBJ1-2, with no clear D. Germline V gene lookup returns CDR1 MNHEY and CDR2 SVGEGT. The CDR3 is 14 residues long. V lost 6 bases, J lost 7 bases, and 18 bases lay in between. The DNA read from the CDR3 is TGTGCCAGCAGCCAACTGCCTGTAGCCGGTGGC. The encoded protein is CASSQLPVAGG. The CDR3 in its entirety is CASSQLPVAGGYTF.

This clone was recorded at least ten times. The CDR3 end is not reached by the read, which stops 3 residues before it; the germline J gene fills it in. This sample includes further DNA sequences coding for the same CDR3. J is TRBJ2-2 and V is TRBV19, with 9 bases identical to TRBD1. The V gene end was trimmed by 6 bases and the J gene end by 7 bases; junction bases not matched to a gene: 9. The CDR3 runs to 15 residues. Germline-derived CDR1 and CDR2 are LNHDA and SQIVND (reference sequence). The CDR3 DNA, read in part, is TGTGCCAGTAGCATTGTCGGGACAGGGAGCGGGGAG. Translation: CASSIVGTGSGE. The whole CDR3 reads CASSIVGTGSGELFF.

This clone occurred many times. The CDR3 protein is CASSAGIYSNQPQHF. The covered CDR3 bases are TGTGCCAGCAGTGCGGGTATCTATAGCAATCAGCCC. The chain recombines TRBV6-1 with TRBJ1-5; D not resolved. The read finishes 3 residues shy of the CDR3 end, and the germline J gene is used to complete it. Trimming stripped 4 bases from V and 0 bases from J, with 10 bases between. CDR1 is MNHNS, CDR2 SASEGT, per germline. The CDR3 totals 15 residues.

This clone was seen repeatedly, ten times or more. Sequencing ends 3 residues short of the CDR3 end; the germline J gene provides the rest. The chain links TRBV19 to TRBJ1-5, with 7 bases lining up with TRBD1. V was pared by 3 bases and J by 3 bases, with 5 bases of the junction left unmatched. Germline V gene sequence: CDR1 LNHDA, CDR2 SQIVND (reference sequence). CDR3 size: 15 residues. Partial CDR3 DNA: TGTGCCAGTAGTATCACAGGGGCCTCCAATCAGCCC. Amino acids: CASSITGASNQP. The complete CDR3 protein is CASSITGASNQPQHF.

In this sample, this clone turned up many times. The read halts 3 residues ahead of the CDR3 end, with the missing end drawn from the germline J gene. The genes are TRBV20-1 and TRBJ2-1, with TRBD2 matching over 8 bases. This CDR3 is 15 amino acids long. With 6 bases clipped from V and 5 bases from J, the junction kept 12 bases outside the gene matches. CDR1 is DFQATT, CDR2 SNEGSKA, per germline (reference sequence). CDR3 sequence reads: CSALLQGLGNNEQFF. CDR3 bases read: TGCAGTGCCCTCCTCCAGGGACTAGGTAACAATGAG.

This clone counts as medium-sized (0.01 to 0.1%). The read terminates 3 residues before the CDR3 end, so the remaining end is supplied by the germline J gene. The chain has TRBV6-2 or TRBV6-3 and TRBJ2-7; 7 bases agree with TRBD1. In germline, CDR1 is MNHEY, CDR2 SVGEGT. The CDR3 is made up of 15 amino acids. The V segment lost 1 base and the J segment 3 bases; nucleotides outside the gene matches: 6. CDR3 bases read: TGTGCCAGCAGTTACTTTAGGGACAGAGACTACGAG. Translating gives CASSYFRDRDYE. The CDR3 reads in full as CASSYFRDRDYEQYF.

In this sample, this clone turned up many times. The CDR3 is cut off 3 residues early in the read; its end comes from the germline J gene. The chain recombines TRBV18 with TRBJ2-6, with D tentatively TRBD1 (6 bases). The CDR3 spans 16 residues. The germline gives CDR1 KGHSH, CDR2 LQKENI. Trimming removed 4 bases at V and 0 bases at J, with 10 bases between. CDR3 bases read: TGTGCCAGCTCACTGGACAGAAACTCTGGGGCCAACGTC. Amino acid sequence: CASSLDRNSGANV. The CDR3 in its entirety is CASSLDRNSGANVLTF.

This clone was found many times. The read ends 3 residues early relative to the CDR3; the germline J gene fills the gap. The chain couples TRBV5-1 to TRBJ2-1; possibly TRBD1 or TRBD2 for D (6 bases each). The CDR3 is 14 residues long. V lost 0 bases and J 8 bases, leaving 12 bases between the germline ends. Germline V gives CDR1 SGHRS, CDR2 YFSETQ. CDR3 DNA, as far as it was read: TGCGCCAGCAGCTTGGCGGGAGCAGGGGATGAG. This gives the protein CASSLAGAGDE. The complete CDR3 protein is CASSLAGAGDEQFF.

This clone was found many times. Read coverage stops 3 residues before the CDR3 terminus; the germline J gene supplies the remainder. This chain uses TRBV30 with TRBJ1-2, with 9 positions matching TRBD1. CDR1 GTSNPN and CDR2 SVGIG come from the germline V gene (reference sequence). The CDR3 totals 15 residues. After removal of 3 bases from V and 6 bases from J, the junction contained 11 bases not matched to a gene. CDR3 in amino acids: CAWRVRDRVFHGYTF. CDR3 DNA, as far as it was read: TGTGCCTGGAGAGTACGGGACAGGGTCTTCCATGGC.